These 12 T cell receptor beta chains were sequenced from one sample in a study of T cells after yellow fever vaccination. One entry per CDR3 protein results from TCRdb running MiXCR on the 5' RACE reads. The sample gives over 150,000 distinct CDR3 sequences, 6% to 7.5% of which show up once; 2.5% is in the top ten. The sample in question was CD4+ T cells sorted from PBMCs, obtained 5 days after the first yellow fever vaccination. The receptors derive from a young man who received the YFV17D yellow fever vaccine.

This clonotype came up many times. The genes are TRBV7-8 and TRBJ2-2; 12 nucleotides align to TRBD1. J was trimmed by 7 bases and V by 2 bases; bases with no gene match: 11. Germline V gene sequence: CDR1 SGHVS, CDR2 FQNEAQ. CDR3 length equals 18 residues. The CDR3, as DNA: TGTGCCAGCAGCTTATACGCTACGGGACAGGGGGCTGGCGGGGAGCTGTTTTTT. This translates into CASSLYATGQGAGGELFF.

This clonotype was observed a handful of times. J is TRBJ1-2 and V is TRBV19; D remains ambiguous. The CDR3 runs to 12 residues. The germline gives CDR1 LNHDA, CDR2 SQIVND (reference sequence). Between the trimmed V and J ends, which lost 3 bases and 5 bases, there was a span of 7 bases. DNA for the CDR3: TGTGCCAGTAGTATCCGTGGGTATGGCTACACCTTC. Protein product: CASSIRGYGYTF. Combining the CDR3 with reference TRBV19 and TRBJ1-2 gives the whole variable domain DGGITQSPKYLFRKEGQNVTLSCEQNLNHDAMYWYRQDPGQGLRLIYYSQIVNDFQKGDIAEGYSVSREKKESFPLTVTSAQKNPTAFYLCASSIRGYGYTFGSGTRLTVV.

Comments on this clonotype: Mismatch with germline at one junction end may stem from a read error. J is TRBJ2-1 and V is TRBV4-2; possibly TRBD2 for D (6 bases). The CDR3 runs 12 residues. Germline lookup yields CDR1 LGHNA and CDR2 YNFKEQ. The DNA of the CDR3 is TGTGCCAGCAGCCCCGAGACTAGGAGCCTCAACTTC. Its protein product is CASSPETRSLNF.

This clonotype has at least ten counts. The chain has TRBV5-1 and TRBJ1-1; no clear D. V was cut by 5 bases and J by 1 base, with 9 bases left in between. The CDR3 contains 13 residues. The germline V gene encodes CDR1 SGHRS and CDR2 YFSETQ. CDR3 nucleotide sequence: TGCGCCAGCAGACCTACAGCGAACACTGAAGCTTTCTTT. It specifies CASRPTANTEAFF.

Turning to this clonotype: This may arise from a read error, as a much more abundant clone is one base away. This chain joins TRBV6-5 and TRBJ2-5; 7 bases map to TRBD2. CDR3 length: 12 amino acids. The germline gives CDR1 MNHEY, CDR2 SVGAGI. As DNA, the CDR3 is TGTACCAGCAGTTACTGGGGGGGGACCCAGTACTTC. This codes for CTSSYWGGTQYF.

This clonotype was seen only a few times. This chain connects TRBV9 to TRBJ2-2; 10 nucleotides match TRBD1. The CDR3 sequence is 15 residues long. V lost 2 bases to trimming and J lost 5 bases; unmatched junction nucleotides: 3. Per the germline V gene, CDR1 is SGDLS and CDR2 is YYNGEE. The CDR3 is CASSVRQGATGELFF. The CDR3, as DNA: TGTGCCAGCAGCGTGCGACAGGGGGCGACCGGGGAGCTGTTTTTT.

The rearrangement joins TRBV29-1 to TRBJ2-2; TRBD1 aligns across 8 bases. The V gene end was trimmed by 1 base and the J gene end by 4 bases; junction bases not matched to a gene: 5. Germline V gene sequence: CDR1 SQVTM, CDR2 ANQGSEA. The CDR3 covers 15 residues. For the CDR3, the DNA is TGCAGCGTTGAAGGGCAGGGGGCGGGCACCGGGGAGCTGTTTTTT. It is translated as CSVEGQGAGTGELFF.

This sequence joins TRBV5-1 and TRBJ2-4, with 9 positions matching TRBD1. CDR1 and CDR2 from the germline V gene are SGHRS and YFSETQ. The V segment lost 4 bases and the J segment 9 bases; nucleotides outside the gene matches: 8. The CDR3 has 14 residues. CDR3 coding DNA: TGCGCCAGCAGCCAAGGGACAGGGTGGGGCATTCAGTACTTC. Protein sequence: CASSQGTGWGIQYF.

There are many counts of this clonotype. V and J are TRBV10-3 and TRBJ2-3; TRBD2 matches at 7 bases. The CDR3 has 16 residues. The V gene's germline CDR1 is ENHRY and CDR2 SYGVKD. The junction had 5 bases not matched to a gene; V was cut back by 0 bases and J by 2 bases. The CDR3 here is CAISESPAGLTDTQYF. The CDR3 DNA follows: TGTGCCATCAGTGAGTCGCCAGCGGGACTCACAGATACGCAGTATTTT.

CDR3 protein: CASSFSPAGGPQKDTQYF. The CDR3 DNA sequence: TGTGCCAGCAGCTTTTCACCAGCGGGGGGGCCTCAAAAAGATACGCAGTATTTT. The chain links TRBV11-2 to TRBJ2-3; 10 bases line up with TRBD2. V lost 3 bases and J lost 5; bases outside the gene matches: 14. The CDR3 is 18 amino acids. Germline V gene sequence: CDR1 SGHAT, CDR2 FQNNGV.

This clonotype was seen ten or more times. The chain employs TRBV29-1 and TRBJ1-1; TRBD1 is a possible D gene (5 bases). This CDR3 has 12 amino acids. V dropped 7 bases and J dropped 7 bases, with 16 bases sitting between them. Germline-derived CDR1 and CDR2 are SQVTM and ANQGSEA. CDR3 sequence: CSGRIGTDEAFF. CDR3 DNA: TGCAGCGGTCGAATTGGGACGGATGAAGCTTTCTTT.

This clonotype was seen only a few times. The germline gene is not matched at one end of the junction; a read error may be the cause. The chain recombines TRBV6-5 with TRBJ2-1; 11 bases agree with TRBD2. This CDR3 region has 15 residues. Germline V gene lookup returns CDR1 MNHEY and CDR2 SVGAGI. In DNA form, the CDR3 reads TGTGCCAGCAGCATTAGCGGGGGGGCCTACGATGAGCAGTTCTTC. Its translation is CASSISGGAYDEQFF.